Listed below are T cell receptor beta chains from one sample, sequenced in a study of regulatory T cells in long-lasting Graves disease. TCRdb re-called the multiplex PCR reads through MiXCR, storing one row per CDR3 protein. The sample contains some 320,000 distinct CDR3 sequences, 18% of which appear only once. The specimen was peripheral blood mononuclear cells (PBMCs), collected at new diagnosis, from a patient treated with antithyroid drugs. The receptors shown here come from a female donor with Graves disease. The CDR3 runs from the conserved cysteine through the conserved F or W. The order of the fields is V gene, CDR3 protein.

v_call: TRBV28; cdr3_aa: CASLPGQGKGAYNSPLHF
v_call: TRBV2; cdr3_aa: CASQVLFESTDTQYF
v_call: TRBV12-3/TRBV12-4; cdr3_aa: CASSLTRQTTDTQYF
v_call: TRBV28; cdr3_aa: CASTQKGLAGIF
v_call: TRBV12-3/TRBV12-4; cdr3_aa: CASSLFSGTSGRNEQFF
v_call: TRBV30; cdr3_aa: CAWSVGNNQPQHF
v_call: TRBV4-2; cdr3_aa: CASSPEGGSSYNEQFF
v_call: TRBV20-1; cdr3_aa: CSARDRLAGSTDTQYF
v_call: TRBV2; cdr3_aa: CASSELGQGMNEQFF
v_call: TRBV12-3/TRBV12-4; cdr3_aa: CASSWRLGQARETQYF
v_call: TRBV28; cdr3_aa: CASSLGPIEQYF
v_call: TRBV7-8; cdr3_aa: CASSLVPTGSTGELFF
v_call: TRBV6-2/TRBV6-3; cdr3_aa: CASINIRTDISYEQYF
v_call: TRBV5-6; cdr3_aa: CASSLRGTSSYEQYF
v_call: TRBV11-2; cdr3_aa: CASSGGQIAQETQYF
v_call: TRBV18; cdr3_aa: CASSLQTGSYNEQFF
v_call: TRBV27; cdr3_aa: CAVTARGGAGEQFF
v_call: TRBV6-1; cdr3_aa: CASSRGGSYGYTF
v_call: TRBV12-3/TRBV12-4; cdr3_aa: CASSSGTAGNTIYF
v_call: TRBV6-2/TRBV6-3; cdr3_aa: CASSTSQGAGYTF
v_call: TRBV5-1; cdr3_aa: CASKAAENAYEEYF
v_call: TRBV19; cdr3_aa: CASSSGTGGPYEQYF
v_call: TRBV19; cdr3_aa: CASGPRAQFKPQHF
v_call: TRBV30; cdr3_aa: CAWSAGSLSGNTIYF
v_call: TRBV30; cdr3_aa: CAWGGWASEREQFF
v_call: TRBV28; cdr3_aa: CASMEGNNSPLHF
v_call: TRBV12-3/TRBV12-4; cdr3_aa: CASRPGTGEETQYF
v_call: TRBV20-1; cdr3_aa: CSARSSGRAVNEQFF
v_call: TRBV28; cdr3_aa: CASSWTGGSYEQYF
v_call: TRBV28; cdr3_aa: CASSTMPDRGPYEQYF
v_call: TRBV7-8; cdr3_aa: CASSFSREKLFF
v_call: TRBV20-1; cdr3_aa: CSASEQGWSNQPQHF
v_call: TRBV6-1; cdr3_aa: CASSPGQNIYGYTF
v_call: TRBV19; cdr3_aa: CTSSNGLTGTQYF
v_call: TRBV28; cdr3_aa: CASSPATGELFF
v_call: TRBV2; cdr3_aa: CASGRGTGGYEQYF
v_call: TRBV18; cdr3_aa: CASSLKSMNTEAFF
v_call: TRBV24-1; cdr3_aa: CATSVGAGIYEQYF
v_call: TRBV12-3/TRBV12-4; cdr3_aa: CASGRADGYNEQFF
v_call: TRBV7-2; cdr3_aa: CASSPTSSRVNYGYTF
v_call: TRBV10-3; cdr3_aa: CAISESVTVSNQPQHF
v_call: TRBV6-2/TRBV6-3; cdr3_aa: CASSYSLSGVEKNEQFF
v_call: TRBV2; cdr3_aa: CASSEWGLVGDTQYF
v_call: TRBV6-5; cdr3_aa: CASSYSGTGFGTEAFF
v_call: TRBV12-5; cdr3_aa: CASGLIGGNTGELFF
v_call: TRBV24-1; cdr3_aa: CATSDLGTDFTDTQYF
v_call: TRBV19; cdr3_aa: CASTTLGHETQYF
v_call: TRBV28; cdr3_aa: CASSPGVGYTF
v_call: TRBV10-3; cdr3_aa: CAISASTSGEQYF
v_call: TRBV11-2; cdr3_aa: CASSLGRGGSSSGANVLTF
v_call: TRBV28; cdr3_aa: CASSLERAGGTDTQYF
v_call: TRBV20-1; cdr3_aa: CSARDGARSQETQYF
v_call: TRBV20-1; cdr3_aa: CSASAGQGDKTTHYF
v_call: TRBV19; cdr3_aa: CASSIFSGRTCNEQFF
v_call: TRBV7-2; cdr3_aa: CASSYLGQGLVYVYGYTF
v_call: TRBV11-2; cdr3_aa: CASSLGATGGRYQPQHF
v_call: TRBV10-3; cdr3_aa: CAISAGGQEEKLFF
v_call: TRBV29-1; cdr3_aa: CSCSTSSGNTIYF
v_call: TRBV27; cdr3_aa: CASSLDRTYEQYF